The T cell receptor (beta chain) under discussion was sequenced for a study of T cell responses to AZD1222 COVID-19 vaccine. Overall study context: Pooling was applied to second doses at about 4 or about 12 weeks.

Some clones are missing from TCRdb's copy, which holds only in-frame ones; the method was immunoSEQ multiplex PCR. Here the sample spans 65,000 to 85,000 clones, about 88% being singletons. Study-wide results and limits: Repertoire collection took place solely once the T cell response had peaked. An increase in Spike-specific TCR breadth and depth was observed after two AZD1222 doses. Possibly, clonal diversity was underestimated; donors were largely white British and included more females.

The CDR3 length is 12 residues. Germline CDR1 is LGHDT and CDR2 is YNNKEL (reference sequence). V was shortened by 4 bases and J by 8 bases, with 11 bases between the two germline ends. A word on this clone: The antigen remains unidentified.

The origin of this receptor is an adult in good health. Material: peripheral blood, obtained on day 0 of AZD1222 vaccination. This rearrangement joins TRBV3-1 (or the pseudogene TRBV3-2) to TRBJ1-1; D unclear. The CDR3 DNA reads as TGTGCCAGCAGCCCGATGGATTCCGAAGCTTTCTTT. Its protein is CASSPMDSEAFF.